One sample yielded the 3 T cell receptor beta chains listed below, sequenced in a study of shared clonotypes between healthy human individuals. This table comes from immunoSEQ multiplex PCR, and its TCRdb copy is limited to in-frame clones, with some not included. Of 1,100,000 or so clones listed, approximately 80% are singletons. Source material: memory CD4+ T cells from PBMCs. Subset meaning: CD45RA-negative fraction. Receptors originate from a man aged 18-30 years in good health. Some clones in this sample may be carry-over from other donors' samples.

In nucleotides, the CDR3 is TGTGCCAGCAGCGTGAGTCCGGGACCTTACTCTGGGGCCAACGTCCTGACTTTC. This translates into CASSVSPGPYSGANVLTF. The gene calls are TRBV9 and TRBJ2-6; either TRBD1 or TRBD2 may supply D (5 bases each). Trimming took 2 bases from V and 0 from J, leaving 15 bases between them. Per germline, CDR1 SGDLS and CDR2 YYNGEE. This CDR3 is built from 18 residues. Together with reference TRBV9 and TRBJ2-6, the CDR3 gives the full variable domain: DSGVTQTPKHLITATGQRVTLRCSPRSGDLSVYWYQQSLDQGLQFLIQYYNGEERAKGNILERFSAQQFPDLHSELNLSSLELGDSALYFCASSVSPGPYSGANVLTFGAGSRLTVL.

This clone appeared a few times. The V call is TRBV6-5, the J call TRBJ1-6; 8 nucleotides agree with TRBD1. The CDR3 sequence is 15 residues long. Trimming removed 5 bases from V and 10 bases from J; junction bases left unmatched: 10. The V gene's germline CDR1 is MNHEY and CDR2 SVGAGI. The CDR3 is CASSRRTGSRSPLHF. The CDR3 DNA is TGTGCCAGCAGTCGCAGGACAGGGAGTCGATCACCCCTCCACTTT.

As regards this clone: One end of the junction is discordant with germline, which a read error may explain. The chain carries TRBV5-4 and TRBJ1-1, with a possible D match to TRBD1 (6 bases). CDR1 and CDR2 from the germline V gene are SGHNT and YYREEE (reference sequence). This CDR3 has 15 residues. CDR3: CASSSTHQGNAEAFF. The CDR3 region has the DNA TGTGCCAGCAGCTCAACCCACCAGGGGAACGCTGAAGCTTTCTTT.